A single sample is the source of the 4 T cell receptor beta chains below, sequenced in a study of blood T cell repertoires in COVID-19 (dated by TCRdb to about 2020). The library was produced with the immunoSEQ multiplex PCR assay. TCRdb limited this immuneACCESS table to in-frame rearrangements with V and J called. A share of clones is missing; checked studies link under half to unresolved V genes, and the rest is unexplained. Counted in this sample were 250,000 or so clones; around 90% of them appeared once. Of the sample, approximately 3% is held by the ten largest clones. Sample: PBMCs or T cells enriched from blood (not recorded which). These receptors were collected from a man aged 35-49 years who had been exposed to COVID-19.

The CDR3: CASSPTSGRASEQFF. The CDR3, as DNA: TGTGCCAGCAGCCCCACTAGCGGGAGGGCCAGTGAGCAGTTCTTC. The chain links TRBV7-2 to TRBJ2-1; 13 positions agree with TRBD2. The length of the CDR3 is 15 residues. The V gene's germline CDR1 is SGHTA and CDR2 FQGNSA. With 5 bases clipped from V and 9 bases from J, the junction kept 7 bases outside the gene matches.

The chain couples TRBV10-3 to TRBJ1-2; 10 positions agree with TRBD1. Trimming cost V 6 bases and J 6 bases; bases outside gene matches: 4. This CDR3 contains 13 residues. Germline values: CDR1 ENHRY, CDR2 SYGVKD. The CDR3 here is CAIRPGTGDGYTF. In DNA, the CDR3 is TGTGCCATCAGACCCGGGACAGGGGATGGCTACACCTTC.

The rearrangement uses TRBV19 and TRBJ2-1, with D perhaps TRBD2 (7 bases). Trimming removed 6 bases from V and 11 bases from J, with 17 bases in between. The germline CDR1 and CDR2 sequences are LNHDA and SQIVND (reference sequence). The CDR3 spans 13 residues. The CDR3 DNA sequence: TGTGCCAGTAGAATCGGGGGGCGGGGGCAGCAGTTCTTC. Translation gives CASRIGGRGQQFF. Drawing the rest from reference TRBV19 and TRBJ2-1, the complete variable domain is DGGITQSPKYLFRKEGQNVTLSCEQNLNHDAMYWYRQDPGQGLRLIYYSQIVNDFQKGDIAEGYSVSREKKESFPLTVTSAQKNPTAFYLCASRIGGRGQQFFGPGTRLTVL.

The chain uses TRBV10-3 and TRBJ1-5, with D possibly matching TRBD1 (6 bases). The germline V gene has CDR1 ENHRY and CDR2 SYGVKD. V lost 4 bases to trimming and J lost 6 bases, with 16 bases between them. The CDR3 is 15 residues long. The CDR3 coding sequence is TGTGCCATCAGTGGGGATCAGGGGTTCGGTCAGCCCCAGCATTTT. This sequence encodes CAISGDQGFGQPQHF.